This T cell receptor beta chain was obtained from a study of monozygotic twins with inflammatory bowel disease. TCRdb reprocessed the 5' RACE reads and stores each CDR3 protein as one record, lacking DNA. The repertoire table contains more than 300,000 distinct CDR3 sequences. This CDR3 is 15 amino acids long. The receptor's source is a human donor with ulcerative colitis or Crohn's disease, or a healthy co-twin of an affected twin (not recorded which). This chain connects TRBV12-3 or TRBV12-4 to TRBJ1-1. The material sequenced was blood. The chain's CDR3 is CASSYTGRAGTEAFF.